A single sample gave rise to the 4 T cell receptor beta chains below, sequenced in a study of blood T cell repertoires in COVID-19. The method was immunoSEQ multiplex PCR; TCRdb's version includes in-frame clones alone and lacks a portion of them. This sample has roughly 250,000 clones, with around nine tenths found just once. Sequencing input: peripheral blood. The receptor set was obtained from a man aged 25-45 years with acute or convalescent COVID-19.

The CDR3: CASSSSVDGELFF. The DNA of the CDR3 is TGTGCCAGCTCATCTAGCGTTGACGGGGAGCTGTTTTTT. The V and J genes are TRBV18 and TRBJ2-2; maybe TRBD2 (6 bases). V lost 5 bases and J 7 bases, leaving 11 bases between the germline ends. The CDR3 has 13 residues. CDR1 is KGHSH and CDR2 is LQKENI in the germline V gene. Full variable domain (rest looked up from reference TRBV18 and TRBJ2-2): NAGVMQNPRHLVRRRGQEARLRCSPMKGHSHVYWYRQLPEEGLKFMVYLQKENIIDESGMPKERFSAEFPKEGPSILRIQQVVRGDSAAYFCASSSSVDGELFFGEGSRLTVL.

The V and J genes are TRBV21-1 and TRBJ2-5; TRBD1 is taken as the D call from the table, unchecked against the DNA. TRBV21-1 is marked as a pseudogene. CDR3 length equals 13 residues. DNA of the CDR3: TGTGCCAGCAGCCAACAGGGAAGGGAGACCCAGTACTTC. Protein: CASSQQGRETQYF.

Concerning this clone: A junction boundary mismatches the germline segment, possibly from a read error. The CDR3 spells CASSSRNRAGF. DNA of the CDR3: TGTGCCAGCAGTTCGAGGAACAGGGCAGGCTTC. V usage is TRBV28 and J usage is TRBJ2-7; weak D call: TRBD1 (6 bases). Germline V gene data show CDR1 as MDHEN and CDR2 as SYDVKM. The CDR3 has 11 amino acids.

The J gene is TRBJ1-1, the V gene TRBV2; 7 bases match TRBD1. CDR1 and CDR2 (germline): SNHLY, FYNNEI. Unmatched junction bases numbered 5, after V lost 6 bases and J lost 1 base. This CDR3 contains 14 residues. The DNA of the CDR3 is TGTGCCAGCAGGGGCAGGGGGGAGAACACTGAAGCTTTCTTT. It specifies CASRGRGENTEAFF.